The 2 T cell receptor beta chains listed next were all sequenced from one sample in a study of neurological immune-mediated disorders. Via MiXCR, TCRdb re-called the 5' RACE reads, giving one row per CDR3 protein. The top ten clones hold about 1.8% of a sample with under 85,000 distinct CDR3 sequences, 10% of them seen once. Sequencing was done on a sample of PBMCs. These TCRs come from a middle-aged man in good health.

This clonotype was recorded at least ten times. This chain connects TRBV5-1 to TRBJ2-7; weak D call: TRBD2 (5 bases). The CDR3 contains 13 residues. In germline, CDR1 is SGHRS, CDR2 YFSETQ. Between the trimmed V and J ends, which lost 0 bases and 3 bases, there was a span of 7 bases. The CDR3, as DNA: TGCGCCAGCAGCTTGGACGGGGTCTACGAGCAGTACTTC. This codes for CASSLDGVYEQYF.

The chain couples TRBV28 to TRBJ2-3; 7 bases are a match to TRBD1. This CDR3 is built from 14 residues. Germline V gives CDR1 MDHEN, CDR2 SYDVKM. V lost 4 bases to trimming and J lost 5 bases; unmatched junction nucleotides: 6. The CDR3 here is CASSSPSGGDTQYF. The CDR3 DNA is TGTGCCAGCAGTTCCCCTTCAGGGGGAGATACGCAGTATTTT.